Following are 5 T cell receptor beta chains from one sample sequenced in a study of blood T cells in healthy people across ages. The use of a sample-barcoded 5' primer and a J-beta primer mix characterized a second PCR of roughly 6 to 12 cycles. TCRdb reprocessed the 5' RACE reads with MiXCR, giving one entry per CDR3 protein. Of about 1.5 million distinct CDR3 sequences detected, roughly 40% appear once; the ten largest clones hold approximately 7.9%. Input material: blood. These receptors came from a woman between 18 and 29 years old in good health.

The chain uses TRBV12-3 or TRBV12-4 and TRBJ2-5; possible D gene TRBD1, 5 bases. Between the trimmed V and J ends, which lost 6 bases and 8 bases, there was a span of 25 bases. The CDR3 consists of 16 residues. The CDR3 sequence is CASSPSQVQGKGTQYF. The CDR3 nucleotides are TGTGCCAGCAGCCCTTCGCAGGTGCAGGGAAAAGGAACCCAGTACTTC.

The chain joins TRBV6-1 to TRBJ2-5; 8 positions match TRBD2. Germline values: CDR1 MNHNS, CDR2 SASEGT. The length of the CDR3 is 17 residues. V gave up 2 bases and J gave up 2 bases; unmatched junction bases: 10. The DNA of the CDR3 is TGTGCCAGCAGTGAACACCTGCTAGCGGGCCTACAAGAGACCCAGTACTTC. As protein: CASSEHLLAGLQETQYF.

This rearrangement joins TRBV25-1 to TRBJ2-3; D not resolved. Germline assignment: CDR1 MGHDK and CDR2 SYGVNS. This CDR3 is 15 amino acids long. V gave up 1 base and J gave up 3 bases, with 11 bases separating them. CDR3 bases: TGTGCCAGCAGTGAATTGTCGTCTACGACAGATACGCAGTATTTT. Translating gives CASSELSSTTDTQYF.

This clonotype was picked up many times. This rearrangement joins TRBV10-1 to TRBJ1-2; D might be TRBD1 (5 bases). This CDR3 spans 15 amino acids. CDR1 is WNHNN, CDR2 SYGVQD, per germline (reference sequence). V lost 6 bases to trimming and J lost 4 bases, with 18 bases between them. CDR3 bases: TGCGCCAGCAGCCCCGGAGGCAGGGCGTTCTATGGCTACACCTTC. Translation gives CASSPGGRAFYGYTF.

The V gene is TRBV5-1, the J gene TRBJ2-3; TRBD2 might be the D (6 bases). The CDR3 has 14 residues. The V and J ends lost 0 bases and 5 bases respectively, with 10 bases between them. CDR1 is SGHRS and CDR2 is YFSETQ in the germline V gene. The CDR3 coding sequence is TGCGCCAGCAGCTTGGAAACTAGCCTAGATACGCAGTATTTT. It codes for CASSLETSLDTQYF.